This record looks at one T cell receptor beta chain sequence and its context. What it binds is not known. This specimen comes from a study of radiotherapy plus CTLA-4 blockade in lung cancer. The germline gives CDR1 SGHNT, CDR2 YYREEE (reference sequence). CDR3 size: 14 residues. The V segment lost 5 bases and the J segment 5 bases; nucleotides outside the gene matches: 7. Sequencing used immunoSEQ multiplex PCR; TCRdb keeps in-frame clones, though not all of them. This sample has about 35,000 clones; 85% to 90% occur once, and the top ten carry 5% to 6%. General study points: Interferon-beta, together with early blood T cell clone dynamics, reportedly best predicted response.

Sequenced here: peripheral blood, sampled from a patient treated with radiotherapy plus ipilimumab. The rearrangement joins TRBV5-4 to TRBJ1-1; 9 bases align to TRBD1. The TCR sequence derives from a human donor with non-small cell lung cancer who had stable disease on radiotherapy plus ipilimumab. CDR3 coding DNA: TGTGCCAGCAGTGAGGGACAGGGCCTTACTGAAGCTTTCTTT. Translation: CASSEGQGLTEAFF.